These 31 T cell receptor beta chains share one sample of origin, sequenced in a study of Graves' ophthalmopathy and Graves' hyperthyroidism listed by TCRdb under 2018. Instrument on record: Illumina HiSeq 2000. TCR beta CDR3 regions were amplified from RNA transcripts for repertoire sequencing. A first-round RT-PCR used HTBI primers with the Qiagen OneStep RT-PCR kit, followed by a second-round multiplex PCR, size selection and purification. TCRdb reworked the public reads: Q25 trimming with fastp, MiXCR clone assembly, productive beta chains retained. Identical CDR3 protein sequences are pooled into one entry, listed with their most common genes and DNA. This sample holds tens of thousands of distinct CDR3 sequences; around 50% were observed only once. The top ten constitute 6.5% of the sample. Sequencing input: peripheral blood. Receptors were obtained from an adult woman with stable Graves' hyperthyroidism.

The chain links TRBV2 to TRBJ2-7, with 8 bases that match TRBD1. From germline, CDR1 is SNHLY and CDR2 FYNNEI. CDR3 length: 14 amino acids. The V and J ends lost 6 bases and 2 bases, in that order; junction bases with no gene match: 6. In DNA, the CDR3 is TGTGCCAGCAGGCCGGGACAGGTTGCCTACGAGCAGTACTTC. This sequence encodes CASRPGQVAYEQYF.

On this clonotype itself: This likely comes from a read error, as the CDR3 has no conserved phenylalanine or tryptophan at its end. The chain joins TRBV5-1 to TRBJ2-3, with 9 bases fitting TRBD1. CDR1 SGHRS and CDR2 YFSETQ come from the germline V gene. This CDR3 is 15 amino acids long. Germline trimming cut 9 bases from V and 4 bases from J; bases unmatched to any gene: 12. CDR3 in amino acids: CANIGPGQGADTQYC. The CDR3 DNA sequence: TGCGCCAACATCGGACCGGGACAGGGTGCAGATACGCAGTATTGT.

By share, this clonotype ranks as medium-sized. V and J are TRBV20-1 and TRBJ2-2; the D gene is possibly TRBD1 (5 bases). V was shortened by 3 bases and J by 7 bases, with 15 bases between the two germline ends. Germline CDR1 reads DFQATT; CDR2 reads SNEGSKA (reference sequence). This CDR3 spans 14 amino acids. CDR3 amino acids: CSASRQGLGGELFF. As DNA, the CDR3 is TGCAGTGCTAGTAGGCAGGGATTAGGCGGGGAGCTGTTTTTT.

This clonotype has a count of ten or more. CDR3 sequence reads: CAWSSVIYEQYF. In DNA, the CDR3 is TGTGCCTGGAGTTCAGTTATCTACGAGCAGTACTTC. The chain employs TRBV30 and TRBJ2-7; D not resolved. Germline V gives CDR1 GTSNPN, CDR2 SVGIG (reference sequence). The CDR3 is 12 amino acids. V was cut by 2 bases and J by 3 bases, with 8 bases left in between.

This clonotype showed up just once. The rearrangement uses TRBV5-1 and TRBJ2-7; weak D call: TRBD1 (6 bases). CDR3 length: 15 amino acids. Germline values: CDR1 SGHRS, CDR2 YFSETQ. Trimming stripped 4 bases from V and 3 bases from J, with 17 bases between. DNA for the CDR3: TGCGCCAGCAGCCCCGGACAGCTGAAAGACTACGAGCAGTACTTC. Translated, it gives CASSPGQLKDYEQYF.

V is TRBV5-1 and J is TRBJ2-1; tentatively, D is TRBD1 (6 bases). Per the germline V gene, CDR1 is SGHRS and CDR2 is YFSETQ. The CDR3 has 13 residues. V was pared by 4 bases and J by 6 bases, with 11 bases between. The CDR3 sequence is CASSPQGGNEQFF. The CDR3 DNA is TGCGCCAGCAGCCCCCAAGGGGGCAATGAGCAGTTCTTC.

The chain is built from TRBV7-9 and TRBJ1-1, with no clear D. Between the trimmed V and J ends, which lost 1 base and 6 bases, there was a span of 15 bases. The germline V gene has CDR1 SEHNR and CDR2 FQNEAQ (reference sequence). The CDR3 extends over 15 amino acids. The CDR3 sequence: CASSLVLAGDAEAFF. The CDR3 coding sequence is TGTGCCAGCAGCTTAGTGTTGGCGGGAGACGCTGAAGCTTTCTTT.

This clonotype was counted ten times or more. The J gene is TRBJ1-1, the V gene TRBV19; D may be TRBD1 (6 bases). Per germline, CDR1 LNHDA and CDR2 SQIVND (reference sequence). V lost 3 bases to trimming and J lost 4 bases, with 9 bases between them. CDR3 length equals 13 residues. The CDR3 sequence is CASSMWGATEAFF. The CDR3 DNA sequence: TGTGCCAGTAGTATGTGGGGGGCCACTGAAGCTTTCTTT. The full variable domain, completed using reference TRBV19 and TRBJ1-1, is DGGITQSPKYLFRKEGQNVTLSCEQNLNHDAMYWYRQDPGQGLRLIYYSQIVNDFQKGDIAEGYSVSREKKESFPLTVTSAQKNPTAFYLCASSMWGATEAFFGQGTRLTVV.

The V and J genes are TRBV20-1 and TRBJ2-7; 8 bases match TRBD2. From germline, CDR1 is DFQATT and CDR2 SNEGSKA (reference sequence). Trimming removed 2 bases from V and 0 bases from J; junction bases left unmatched: 6. This CDR3 spans 15 amino acids. CDR3 protein: CSARSGSRSSYEQYF. DNA for the CDR3: TGCAGTGCTAGAAGCGGGAGCCGTAGCTCCTACGAGCAGTACTTC.

In its sample, this clonotype was seen once. The chain joins TRBV11-1 to TRBJ2-3; perhaps TRBD1 as D (5 bases). CDR3 length: 15 amino acids. Trimming shortened V by 2 bases and J by 3 bases, and 12 bases separated the two germline ends. Germline lookup yields CDR1 SGHAT and CDR2 FQDESV (reference sequence). This chain's CDR3 is CASSLTGQGTDTQYF. CDR3 DNA: TGTGCCAGCAGCTTAACCGGACAAGGAACAGATACGCAGTATTTT.

This rearrangement joins TRBV4-3 to TRBJ2-1; 8 bases are a match to TRBD2. Germline CDR1 LGHNA, CDR2 YSLEER. The J segment lost 4 bases and the V segment lost 1 base, leaving 12 bases of the junction unmatched. This CDR3 spans 18 amino acids. CDR3 loop: CASSQAPSGLGGYNEQFF. CDR3 DNA sequence: TGCGCCAGCAGCCAAGCCCCTTCGGGACTAGGGGGGTACAATGAGCAGTTCTTC.

This clonotype was seen a few times. The V gene is TRBV15, the J gene TRBJ1-5; TRBD1 might be the D (5 bases). V dropped 3 bases and J dropped 2 bases, with 17 bases sitting between them. Germline-derived CDR1 and CDR2 are LNHNV and YYDKDF (reference sequence). The CDR3 is 17 amino acids. CDR3 bases: TGTGCCACCAGCAGTAACTTGGGACGGCTAGGCAATCAGCCCCAGCATTTT. This gives the protein CATSSNLGRLGNQPQHF.

This clonotype is medium-sized by share. The chain joins TRBV2 to TRBJ1-5; weak D call: TRBD1 (5 bases). From germline, CDR1 is SNHLY and CDR2 FYNNEI. The CDR3 is 14 residues long. The V end lost 4 bases, the J end lost 0 bases, and 7 bases lay between the germline ends. CDR3 nucleotides: TGTGCCAGCAGTGGGGGGTATAGCAATCAGCCCCAGCATTTT. Translation gives CASSGGYSNQPQHF. The variable domain in full, with the rest retrieved from reference TRBV2 and TRBJ1-5, is EPEVTQTPSHQVTQMGQEVILRCVPISNHLYFYWYRQILGQKVEFLVSFYNNEISEKSEIFDDQFSVERPDGSNFTLKIRSTKLEDSAMYFCASSGGYSNQPQHFGDGTRLSIL.

At least ten counts were recorded for this clonotype. V gene TRBV19 combines with J gene TRBJ2-1; 9 bases are shared with TRBD2. Germline loops: CDR1 LNHDA, CDR2 SQIVND (reference sequence). The CDR3 spans 17 residues. V trimming: 9 bases; J trimming: 0 bases; junction bases outside the gene matches: 12. The CDR3 DNA reads TGTGCCAGCGGGGGGCGGGAGGGCCTCGGCTCCTACAATGAGCAGTTCTTC. This gives the protein CASGGREGLGSYNEQFF.

The chain carries TRBV20-1 and TRBJ1-2; 7 bases map to TRBD1. From germline, CDR1 is DFQATT and CDR2 SNEGSKA (reference sequence). This CDR3 spans 15 amino acids. J lost 11 bases, V lost 5 bases, and 20 bases had no gene match. This chain's CDR3 is CSALNDRARTGGYTF. CDR3 in DNA: TGCAGTGCTCTAAATGACAGGGCCCGAACGGGCGGTTACACCTTC.

At least ten counts were recorded for this clonotype. This chain uses TRBV3-1 with TRBJ1-3; D not resolved. The CDR3 has 15 residues. V lost 4 bases, J lost 0 bases, and 10 bases lay in between. Germline values: CDR1 LGHDT, CDR2 YNNKEL (reference sequence). The CDR3 protein is CASSRGPSSGNTIYF. CDR3 bases: TGTGCCAGCAGCCGAGGACCGTCCTCTGGAAACACCATATATTTT.

Only a few counts were recorded for this clonotype. The rearrangement uses TRBV6-5 and TRBJ2-3; D perhaps matches TRBD1 (5 bases). The assigned J gene may be wrong: the sequence end matches TRBJ2-1 better. From germline, CDR1 is MNHEY and CDR2 SVGAGI. The CDR3 consists of 13 residues. Here the CDR3 DNA reads TGTGCCAGCAGTTACGACAGCACAGATACGCAGTTCTTC. It yields the protein CASSYDSTDTQFF.

This clonotype occurred many times. The rearrangement uses TRBV18 and TRBJ2-5, with 8 bases matching TRBD1. Per germline, CDR1 KGHSH and CDR2 LQKENI. The CDR3 runs to 15 residues. The ends lost 5 bases at V and 5 bases at J; junction bases unmatched: 10. The CDR3 sequence: CASSSQGAVMETQYF. In nucleotides, the CDR3 is TGTGCCAGCTCATCTCAGGGGGCGGTGATGGAGACCCAGTACTTC.

The chain links TRBV7-8 to TRBJ2-1; TRBD2 matches at 7 bases. The germline V gene has CDR1 SGHVS and CDR2 FQNEAQ. The CDR3 spans 13 residues. V was pared by 8 bases and J by 4 bases, with 5 bases of the junction left unmatched. Here the CDR3 reads CASGLADYNEQFF. The CDR3 nucleotides read TGTGCCAGCGGGCTAGCGGATTACAATGAGCAGTTCTTC. The full variable domain, with the rest looked up from reference TRBV7-8 and TRBJ2-1, is GAGVSQSPRYKVAKRGQDVALRCDPISGHVSLFWYQQALGQGPEFLTYFQNEAQLDKSGLPSDRFFAERPEGSVSTLKIQRTQQEDSAVYLCASGLADYNEQFFGPGTRLTVL.

This clonotype was recorded many times. The gene calls are TRBV19 and TRBJ2-1; D remains unclear. V lost 3 bases and J lost 0, with 6 bases in between. The CDR3 is made up of 14 amino acids. Germline values: CDR1 LNHDA, CDR2 SQIVND (reference sequence). The CDR3 nucleotides read TGTGCCAGTAGTATCCAGACCTCCTACAATGAGCAGTTCTTC. Translated: CASSIQTSYNEQFF.

This clonotype is judged medium-sized. One end of the junction fails to match germline, which may point to a read error. The rearrangement joins TRBV7-8 to TRBJ1-6; no definite D call. The germline V gene encodes CDR1 SGHVS and CDR2 FQNEAQ. The CDR3 spans 14 residues. The CDR3 region is CASSLDPSLRTRTF. CDR3 nucleotides: TGTGCCAGCAGCTTAGACCCCTCGCTAAGAACACGCACCTTT.

The V and J genes are TRBV2 and TRBJ2-5, with TRBD2 matching over 7 bases. The V and J ends lost 9 bases and 1 base, in that order; junction bases with no gene match: 11. There are 15 residues in the CDR3. Germline V gene sequence: CDR1 SNHLY, CDR2 FYNNEI. CDR3 nucleotide sequence: TGTGCCAGTTTTACGTCTAGCGGAGTCCAAGAGACCCAGTACTTC. This codes for CASFTSSGVQETQYF.

This chain connects TRBV20-1 to TRBJ1-1; 7 bases are a match to TRBD1. This CDR3 region has 13 residues. Trimming removed 1 base from V and 4 bases from J; junction bases left unmatched: 3. In germline, CDR1 is DFQATT, CDR2 SNEGSKA (reference sequence). CDR3 in DNA: TGCAGTGCTAGAGGTTCAGGGGGCACTGAAGCTTTCTTT. Translated, it gives CSARGSGGTEAFF.

V usage is TRBV2 and J usage is TRBJ2-7, with 7 bases aligning to TRBD1. V lost 7 bases, J lost 5 bases, and 17 bases stayed unmatched. This CDR3 comprises 16 residues. CDR1 SNHLY and CDR2 FYNNEI come from the germline V gene. CDR3 DNA: TGTGCCAGCAAGGGACAGCCACTTTGGGGGATCCACGAGCAGTACTTC. Its translation: CASKGQPLWGIHEQYF.

This clonotype was seen repeatedly, ten times or more. The chain couples TRBV10-3 to TRBJ1-1; tentative D call: TRBD1 (5 bases). Looked up from germline, CDR1 is ENHRY and CDR2 is SYGVKD. The germline V and J ends were trimmed by 4 bases and 1 base, with 10 bases remaining between them. This CDR3 has 14 residues. The CDR3 sequence: CAISARGTNTEAFF. The DNA of the CDR3 is TGTGCCATCAGTGCGCGGGGGACGAACACTGAAGCTTTCTTT.

This clonotype is medium-sized within its sample. The chain has TRBV20-1 and TRBJ2-2; 7 nucleotides agree with TRBD1. The CDR3 covers 13 residues. With 7 bases clipped from V and 5 bases from J, the junction kept 7 bases outside the gene matches. Germline CDR1 and CDR2: DFQATT and SNEGSKA (reference sequence). Here the CDR3 DNA reads TGCAGTGGACGAGGGGGACAGACCGGGGAGCTGTTTTTT. This sequence encodes CSGRGGQTGELFF.

As concerns this clonotype: Germline and junction disagree at one end, which may indicate a read error. V and J are TRBV29-1 and TRBJ1-4, with 7 bases lining up with TRBD1. From germline, CDR1 is SQVTM and CDR2 ANQGSEA. The CDR3 covers 14 residues. The CDR3 is CSVGSGGSNEKLFF. The CDR3 coding sequence is TGCAGCGTGGGGTCAGGGGGATCTAATGAAAAACTGTTCTTT.

A word on this clonotype: No DNA is shown, since the ends of the CDR3 on it are uncertain; the CDR3 is the one TCRdb lists. The genes are TRBV29-1 and TRBJ2-7; the tabulated D call, TRBD2, remains unverified against the DNA. The CDR3 contains 16 residues when both ends are counted. Per the germline V gene, CDR1 is SQVTM and CDR2 is ANQGSEA. Here the CDR3 reads CVLLCQQVSGRYEQYF.

Regarding this clonotype: At one boundary the junction diverges from the germline segment, which might be a read error. The chain is built from TRBV24-1 and TRBJ2-1; D remains unclear. The V gene's germline CDR1 is KGHDR and CDR2 SFDVKD. CDR3 size: 8 residues. CDR3 region: CSSSEHFF. As DNA, the CDR3 is TGTTCCTCCAGTGAGCATTTCTTC.

This clonotype was detected only a few times. This sequence joins TRBV19 and TRBJ1-1; 8 nucleotides line up with TRBD1. The CDR3 is 14 residues long. Trimming took 4 bases from V and 1 from J; bases not matched to a gene: 2. Germline V CDR1 and CDR2: LNHDA, SQIVND (reference sequence). The CDR3 sequence: CASSTDRGNTEAFF. CDR3 sequence (DNA): TGTGCCAGTAGTACCGACAGGGGGAACACTGAAGCTTTCTTT.

The chain combines TRBV14 with TRBJ2-1; no clear D gene. Trimming cost V 1 base and J 4 bases, with 11 bases left between them. This CDR3 has 15 residues. The germline V gene has CDR1 SGHDN and CDR2 FVKESK. The CDR3 reads CASSQGKGAYNEQFF. The CDR3 region has the DNA TGTGCCAGCAGCCAAGGGAAAGGTGCTTACAATGAGCAGTTCTTC.